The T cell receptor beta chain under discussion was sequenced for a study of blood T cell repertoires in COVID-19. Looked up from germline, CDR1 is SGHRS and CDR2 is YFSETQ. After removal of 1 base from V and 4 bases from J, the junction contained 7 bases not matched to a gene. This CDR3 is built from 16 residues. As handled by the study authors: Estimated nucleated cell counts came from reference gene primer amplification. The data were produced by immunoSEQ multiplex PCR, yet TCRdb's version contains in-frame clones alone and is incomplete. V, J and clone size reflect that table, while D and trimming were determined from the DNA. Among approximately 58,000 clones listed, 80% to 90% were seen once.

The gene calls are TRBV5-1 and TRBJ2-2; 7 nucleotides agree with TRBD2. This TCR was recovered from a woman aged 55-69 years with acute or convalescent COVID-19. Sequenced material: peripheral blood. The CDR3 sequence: CASSLPPAGSTGELFF. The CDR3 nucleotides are TGCGCCAGCAGCTTGCCCCCAGCGGGGAGCACCGGGGAGCTGTTTTTT.